These 29 T cell receptor beta chains were all obtained from the same sample, sequenced in a study of T cell repertoires in cytomegalovirus infection. Antigen specificity for these receptors is unknown. Each CDR3 protein gets one entry after TCRdb re-called the reads with MiXCR. The sample yields 900,000 to 950,000 distinct CDR3 sequences, less than 40% seen once. Sample: cultured CD8+ T cells from PBMCs, taken from culture after CMV antigen stimulation. Receptors originate from a human donor in good health (CMV status not recorded). Some clones in this sample may be carry-over from other donors' samples.

This clonotype was recorded a few times. J is TRBJ1-1 and V is TRBV14; D perhaps matches TRBD1 (6 bases). V shed 1 base and J shed 0 bases, with 12 bases lying between them. The CDR3 has 16 residues. Germline V lookup: CDR1 SGHDN, CDR2 FVKESK. Here the CDR3 reads CASSQAYGGMNTEAFF. CDR3 DNA: TGTGCCAGCAGCCAAGCCTACGGGGGCATGAACACTGAAGCTTTCTTT.

J is TRBJ2-7 and V is TRBV2; the D gene is possibly TRBD1 (5 bases). CDR3 size: 12 residues. V was cut by 4 bases and J by 5 bases, with 9 bases left in between. Germline values: CDR1 SNHLY, CDR2 FYNNEI. The CDR3 DNA reads TGTGCCAGCAGTGGCCGACAGAACGAGCAGTACTTC. Encoded protein: CASSGRQNEQYF.

This clonotype has a handful of counts. This sequence joins TRBV7-2 and TRBJ2-3, with 11 nucleotides matching TRBD2. The CDR3 consists of 17 residues. The V segment lost 2 bases and the J segment 3 bases; nucleotides outside the gene matches: 7. CDR1 is SGHTA and CDR2 is FQGNSA in the germline V gene. CDR3 bases: TGTGCCAGCAGCTTAACTAGCGGGGGCAGAGGGACAGATACGCAGTATTTT. This encodes CASSLTSGGRGTDTQYF.

The rearrangement joins TRBV7-6 to TRBJ2-7, with no clear D. Germline V CDR1 and CDR2: SGHVS, FNYEAQ. The CDR3 length is 16 residues. Deletions cut 0 bases from V and 2 bases from J, with 14 bases between. CDR3 coding DNA: TGTGCCAGCAGCTTAGCCAAGCCTAACGCCGCCTACGAGCAGTACTTC. Amino acid sequence: CASSLAKPNAAYEQYF.

The chain joins TRBV3-1 to TRBJ2-3; TRBD1 agrees at 7 bases. V was clipped by 0 bases and J by 2 bases; unmatched bases: 11. CDR3 length equals 18 residues. Germline V CDR1 and CDR2: LGHDT, YNNKEL (reference sequence). The CDR3 DNA is TGTGCCAGCAGCCAAGATCCCCGGGACAGCGAGTACACAGATACGCAGTATTTT. It specifies CASSQDPRDSEYTDTQYF.

This clonotype was found a few times. V and J are TRBV19 and TRBJ1-1; the D is unclear. Looked up from germline, CDR1 is LNHDA and CDR2 is SQIVND (reference sequence). The CDR3 has 12 residues. V dropped 7 bases and J dropped 1 base, with 7 bases sitting between them. DNA of the CDR3: TGTGCCAGTACCCGGGAGAACACTGAAGCTTTCTTT. As protein: CASTRENTEAFF.

This clonotype has just a few counts. The V call is TRBV10-3, the J call TRBJ2-7, with TRBD2 matching over 14 bases. The CDR3 spans 14 residues. Germline V gene sequence: CDR1 ENHRY, CDR2 SYGVKD. J lost 5 bases, V lost 7 bases, and 4 bases had no gene match. CDR3 DNA sequence: TGTGCCATCACTGGACTAGCGGGGGGAAACGAGCAGTACTTC. Protein sequence: CAITGLAGGNEQYF.

This clonotype turned up a few times. The chain recombines TRBV7-6 with TRBJ2-1; TRBD2 might be the D (5 bases). Germline V lookup: CDR1 SGHVS, CDR2 FNYEAQ. V lost 8 bases to trimming and J lost 8 bases, with 19 bases between them. The CDR3 loop spans 14 amino acids. The CDR3 nucleotides read TGTGCCAGCCGCCTGGGGAGACCCACGGATGAGCAGTTCTTC. This translates into CASRLGRPTDEQFF. Filled out from reference TRBV7-6 and TRBJ2-1, the complete variable domain reads GAGVSQSPRYKVTKRGQDVALRCDPISGHVSLYWYRQALGQGPEFLTYFNYEAQQDKSGLPNDRFSAERPEGSISTLTIQRTEQRDSAMYRCASRLGRPTDEQFFGPGTRLTVL.

This clonotype came up a few times. This chain uses TRBV27 with TRBJ1-1; D remains ambiguous. The CDR3 extends over 12 amino acids. Germline CDR1 is MNHEY and CDR2 is SMNVEV (reference sequence). Between the trimmed V and J ends, which lost 7 bases and 0 bases, there was a span of 6 bases. The CDR3 spells CASKELNTEAFF. In DNA form, the CDR3 reads TGTGCCAGCAAAGAGCTGAACACTGAAGCTTTCTTT.

The rearrangement joins TRBV2 to TRBJ2-2, with 10 bases identical to TRBD1. CDR3 length: 14 amino acids. Trimming cost V 9 bases and J 4 bases; bases outside gene matches: 5. Germline V gene lookup returns CDR1 SNHLY and CDR2 FYNNEI. The CDR3 loop is CARRTGGITGELFF. Here the CDR3 DNA reads TGTGCCAGACGGACAGGGGGGATCACCGGGGAGCTGTTTTTT.

This rearrangement joins TRBV14 to TRBJ2-5; TRBD2 matches at 11 bases. The CDR3 is 17 amino acids. Trimming cost V 1 base and J 5 bases; bases outside gene matches: 9. Germline assignment: CDR1 SGHDN and CDR2 FVKESK. The CDR3 region is CASSQGETSGAAETQYF. CDR3 nucleotide sequence: TGTGCCAGCAGCCAAGGGGAGACTAGCGGGGCGGCGGAGACCCAGTACTTC.

This clonotype was counted a few times. An end of the junction does not agree with germline; a read error may underlie this. The rearrangement joins TRBV5-3 to TRBJ2-2, with D perhaps TRBD2 (5 bases). TRBV5-3 is an ORF; its function is uncertain. CDR3 length: 15 residues. CDR3 nucleotide sequence: TGTGCCAGCAGCTTCGGGAAAACCAACACCGGGGAGCTGTTTTTT. Amino acids: CASSFGKTNTGELFF.

This sequence joins TRBV6-6 and TRBJ2-7, with 9 bases that match TRBD1. The junction had 9 bases not matched to a gene; V was cut back by 8 bases and J by 4 bases. Germline CDR1 reads MNHNY; CDR2 reads SVGAGI (reference sequence). CDR3 length: 14 amino acids. Written as DNA, the CDR3 is TGTGCCAGCGGCCCACAGGGGGCGGCGTACGAGCAGTACGTC. This translates into CASGPQGAAYEQYV.

The chain is built from TRBV5-6 and TRBJ2-4, with D hard to call. Per germline, CDR1 SGHDT and CDR2 YYEEEE. V was shortened by 0 bases and J by 4 bases, with 14 bases between the two germline ends. The CDR3 consists of 16 residues. The CDR3 coding sequence is TGTGCCAGCAGCTTGGGCCGGACGGAGATAAAAAACATTCAGTACTTC. Protein sequence: CASSLGRTEIKNIQYF.

This sequence joins TRBV27 and TRBJ2-7, with 8 bases aligning to TRBD1. The CDR3 length is 13 residues. V lost 6 bases and J lost 4; bases outside the gene matches: 5. The germline V gene has CDR1 MNHEY and CDR2 SMNVEV (reference sequence). The DNA for the CDR3 is TGTGCCAGCAGCAGGGGGCTCTATTACGAGCAGTACGTC. Protein product: CASSRGLYYEQYV.

The J gene is TRBJ1-2, the V gene TRBV7-9; 7 positions agree with TRBD1. The germline V gene has CDR1 SEHNR and CDR2 FQNEAQ (reference sequence). The CDR3 contains 14 residues. The junction had 9 bases not matched to a gene; V was cut back by 5 bases and J by 6 bases. The CDR3 region is CASSQDREWDGYTF. The CDR3 DNA reads TGTGCCAGCAGCCAAGACAGGGAATGGGATGGCTACACCTTC.

In its sample, this clonotype was seen once. This chain connects TRBV15 to TRBJ1-5, with 8 positions matching TRBD1. The CDR3 runs 15 residues. The germline V gene encodes CDR1 LNHNV and CDR2 YYDKDF (reference sequence). Trimming at V came to 5 bases and at J to 6 bases, leaving 9 bases not matched to a gene. The CDR3 coding sequence is TGTGCCACCAGCTGGACAGGGCAAGCAGGTCAGCCCCAGCATTTT. It codes for CATSWTGQAGQPQHF.

This clonotype was recorded at least ten times. The chain links TRBV7-2 to TRBJ2-2, with D maybe TRBD2 (6 bases). The CDR3 length is 12 residues. Per germline, CDR1 SGHTA and CDR2 FQGNSA. V lost 5 bases and J lost 10, with 11 bases in between. The CDR3 loop reads CASSPGGTELFF. For the CDR3, the DNA is TGTGCCAGCAGCCCCGGAGGGACGGAGCTGTTTTTT.

The V and J genes are TRBV28 and TRBJ2-5, with TRBD2 matching over 8 bases. V shed 3 bases and J 5 bases; nucleotides not matched to a gene: 11. The CDR3 is 16 amino acids. CDR1 and CDR2 from the germline V gene are MDHEN and SYDVKM. The DNA of the CDR3 is TGTGCCAGCAGTTTGGCGGGGGGCCCTGAGAGGGAGACCCAGTACTTC. This sequence encodes CASSLAGGPERETQYF. Full variable domain (rest looked up from reference TRBV28 and TRBJ2-5): DVKVTQSSRYLVKRTGEKVFLECVQDMDHENMFWYRQDPGLGLRLIYFSYDVKMKEKGDIPEGYSVSREKKERFSLILESASTNQTSMYLCASSLAGGPERETQYFGPGTRLLVL.

V usage is TRBV24-1 and J usage is TRBJ1-1; D is uncertain. V was cut by 0 bases and J by 10 bases, with 8 bases left in between. CDR1 is KGHDR and CDR2 is SFDVKD in the germline V gene. The CDR3 covers 12 residues. The CDR3 sequence: CATSDLARRAFF. The CDR3 nucleotides read TGTGCCACCAGTGATTTGGCTCGGAGAGCTTTCTTT.

The genes are TRBV24-1 and TRBJ2-2; D not resolved. The CDR3 totals 13 residues. Germline V lookup: CDR1 KGHDR, CDR2 SFDVKD. V lost 6 bases and J 5 bases, leaving 9 bases between the germline ends. CDR3 DNA: TGTGCCACCAGTCGCAAAAGAACCGGGGAGCTGTTTTTT. Translating it yields CATSRKRTGELFF.

The chain is built from TRBV5-1 and TRBJ2-5, with 8 positions matching TRBD1. The junction had 9 bases not matched to a gene; V was cut back by 4 bases and J by 1 base. The germline CDR1 and CDR2 sequences are SGHRS and YFSETQ. The CDR3 has 16 amino acids. For the CDR3, the DNA is TGCGCCAGCAGCCAAGGACAGGGCGGCCCCCAAGAGACCCAGTACTTC. Translated: CASSQGQGGPQETQYF.

J is TRBJ1-1 and V is TRBV4-2; D unclear. This CDR3 region has 14 residues. Trimming took off 4 bases at V and 3 bases at J, with 12 bases between the two ends. Germline CDR1 and CDR2: LGHNA and YNFKEQ. CDR3 loop: CASSPLRADTEAFF. CDR3 coding DNA: TGTGCCAGCAGCCCTCTTCGGGCGGACACTGAAGCTTTCTTT.

V is TRBV14 and J is TRBJ2-4; D not resolved. CDR3 length equals 13 residues. CDR1 is SGHDN and CDR2 is FVKESK in the germline V gene. Trimming cost V 0 bases and J 14 bases, with 14 bases left between them. The CDR3 nucleotides are TGTGCCAGCAGCCAAGAGTTGGTGGGTCGCGAGTACTTC. Translation: CASSQELVGREYF. Filled out from reference TRBV14 and TRBJ2-4, the complete variable domain reads EAGVTQFPSHSVIEKGQTVTLRCDPISGHDNLYWYRRVMGKEIKFLLHFVKESKQDESGMPNNRFLAERTGGTYSTLKVQPAELEDSGVYFCASSQELVGREYFGAGTRLSVL.

This clonotype was picked up a small number of times. This chain links TRBV2 with TRBJ2-1; 8 nucleotides line up with TRBD2. The germline V gene has CDR1 SNHLY and CDR2 FYNNEI. The CDR3 is made up of 17 amino acids. V was pared by 0 bases and J by 4 bases, with 8 bases of the junction left unmatched. CDR3 DNA: TGTGCCAGCAGTGAAGCGGAAAGCGGGGGACCGTACAATGAGCAGTTCTTC. Protein product: CASSEAESGGPYNEQFF.

This clonotype showed up just a few times. The gene calls are TRBV5-1 and TRBJ2-7, with a weak D call TRBD1 (5 bases). The V gene's germline CDR1 is SGHRS and CDR2 YFSETQ. The V end lost 0 bases, the J end lost 0 bases, and 10 bases lay between the germline ends. The CDR3 totals 15 residues. In nucleotides, the CDR3 is TGCGCCAGCAGCTTGGACAGGCCGAGCTCCTACGAGCAGTACTTC. Translated, it gives CASSLDRPSSYEQYF.

In this sample, this clonotype turned up a few times. The chain is built from TRBV28 and TRBJ1-5, with TRBD1 matching 9 bases. Germline V lookup: CDR1 MDHEN, CDR2 SYDVKM. This CDR3 is 17 amino acids long. Trimming removed 6 bases from V and 3 bases from J; junction bases left unmatched: 12. CDR3 nucleotides: TGTGCCAGCAGGAGGACCCCCGACAGGGGGTTCAATCAGCCCCAGCATTTT. Translation gives CASRRTPDRGFNQPQHF.

There are a few counts of this clonotype. V usage is TRBV10-3 and J usage is TRBJ1-3; D uncertain. Between the trimmed V and J ends, which lost 7 bases and 4 bases, there was a span of 26 bases. The CDR3 length is 18 residues. CDR1 and CDR2 from the germline V gene are ENHRY and SYGVKD. CDR3 residues: CAIKVTGQPLSAGNTIYF. The CDR3 DNA sequence: TGTGCCATCAAAGTAACTGGGCAGCCCTTGTCGGCGGGAAACACCATATATTTT.

This clonotype was counted ten times or more. The CDR3: CASSKTAEGARNTEAFF. The CDR3 region has the DNA TGTGCCAGCAGCAAAACCGCGGAGGGGGCGCGAAACACTGAAGCTTTCTTT. This chain uses TRBV7-9 with TRBJ1-1; 7 bases line up with TRBD1. The germline V gene has CDR1 SEHNR and CDR2 FQNEAQ (reference sequence). The CDR3 is 17 residues long. The V and J ends lost 5 bases and 2 bases, in that order; junction bases with no gene match: 14.